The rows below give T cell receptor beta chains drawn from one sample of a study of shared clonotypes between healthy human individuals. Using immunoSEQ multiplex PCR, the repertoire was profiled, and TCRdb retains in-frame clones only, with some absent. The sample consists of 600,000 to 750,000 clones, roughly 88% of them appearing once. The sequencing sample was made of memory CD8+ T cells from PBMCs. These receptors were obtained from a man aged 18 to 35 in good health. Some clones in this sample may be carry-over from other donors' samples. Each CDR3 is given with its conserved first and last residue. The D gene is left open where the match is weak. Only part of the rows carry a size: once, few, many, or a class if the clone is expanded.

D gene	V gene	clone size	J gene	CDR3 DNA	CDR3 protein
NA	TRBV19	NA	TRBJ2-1	TGTGCCAGTAGTGGATCCGGGGCTGGATCCTACGATGAGCAGTTCTTC	CASSGSGAGSYDEQFF
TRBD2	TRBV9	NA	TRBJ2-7	TGTGCCAGCAGCGGGGCTAGCGGATCCTACGAGCAGTACTTC	CASSGASGSYEQYF
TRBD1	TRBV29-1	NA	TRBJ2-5	TGCAGCGTTTCAACAGGGGTCCCCCAAGAGACCCAGTACTTC	CSVSTGVPQETQYF
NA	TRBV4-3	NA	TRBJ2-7	TGCGCCAGCAGCCATGGAAGGGGCTACGAGCAGTACTTC	CASSHGRGYEQYF
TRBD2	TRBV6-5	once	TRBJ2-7	TGTGCCAGCAGTTGGGCGGCGGGAGGGACCTACGAGCAGTACTTC	CASSWAAGGTYEQYF
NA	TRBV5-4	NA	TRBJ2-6	TGTGCCAGCAGCGAAGTCTCTGGGGCCAACGTCCTGACTTTC	CASSEVSGANVLTF
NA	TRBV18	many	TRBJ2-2	TGTGCCAGCTCAGGAGGAGCCACCGGGGAGCTGTTTTTT	CASSGGATGELFF
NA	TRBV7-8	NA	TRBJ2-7	TGTGCCAGCAGCCTCCGGACATTATACGAGCAGTACTTC	CASSLRTLYEQYF
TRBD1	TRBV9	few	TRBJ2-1	TGTGCCAGCAGCGTAGGGACAGGGCCCAACAATGAGCAGTTCTTC	CASSVGTGPNNEQFF
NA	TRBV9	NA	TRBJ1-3	TGTGCCAGCAGCGCCCCGGACAAAAGAGGAAACACCATATATTTT	CASSAPDKRGNTIYF
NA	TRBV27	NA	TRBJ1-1	TGTGCCAGCAGCCGGGGAGGATTTAACACTGAAGCTTTCTTT	CASSRGGFNTEAFF
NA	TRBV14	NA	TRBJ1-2	TGTGCCAGCAGCCAGACTACAGGGACTACCCCTAATGGCTACACCTTC	CASSQTTGTTPNGYTF
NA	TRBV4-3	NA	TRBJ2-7	TGCGCCAGCAGCCAAGTGTGGGGAGCGACCTACGAGCAGTACTTC	CASSQVWGATYEQYF
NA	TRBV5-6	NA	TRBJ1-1	TGTGCCAGCAGCCTTTGGCCGCCTTCCTTGGGGGCTTTCTTT	CASSLWPPSLGAFF
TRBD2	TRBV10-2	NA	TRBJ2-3	TGCGCCAGCAGTGATTTGCCGGGGGGGACAGATACGCAGTATTTT	CASSDLPGGTDTQYF
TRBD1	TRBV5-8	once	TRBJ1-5	TGTGCCAGCAGCCATGACAGGGGTTGGAATCAGCCCCAGCATTTT	CASSHDRGWNQPQHF
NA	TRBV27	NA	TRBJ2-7	TGTGCCAGCAGTTTAGGTGGTAGCGCAGTCTCCTACGAGCAGTACTTC	CASSLGGSAVSYEQYF
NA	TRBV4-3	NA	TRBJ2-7	TGCGCCAGCAGCCTGTGGGTGAACTCCTACGAGCAGTACTTC	CASSLWVNSYEQYF
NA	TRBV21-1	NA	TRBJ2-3	TGTGCCAGCAGCAAAGGCGACAGGGATAGCACAGATACGCAGTATTTT	CASSKGDRDSTDTQYF